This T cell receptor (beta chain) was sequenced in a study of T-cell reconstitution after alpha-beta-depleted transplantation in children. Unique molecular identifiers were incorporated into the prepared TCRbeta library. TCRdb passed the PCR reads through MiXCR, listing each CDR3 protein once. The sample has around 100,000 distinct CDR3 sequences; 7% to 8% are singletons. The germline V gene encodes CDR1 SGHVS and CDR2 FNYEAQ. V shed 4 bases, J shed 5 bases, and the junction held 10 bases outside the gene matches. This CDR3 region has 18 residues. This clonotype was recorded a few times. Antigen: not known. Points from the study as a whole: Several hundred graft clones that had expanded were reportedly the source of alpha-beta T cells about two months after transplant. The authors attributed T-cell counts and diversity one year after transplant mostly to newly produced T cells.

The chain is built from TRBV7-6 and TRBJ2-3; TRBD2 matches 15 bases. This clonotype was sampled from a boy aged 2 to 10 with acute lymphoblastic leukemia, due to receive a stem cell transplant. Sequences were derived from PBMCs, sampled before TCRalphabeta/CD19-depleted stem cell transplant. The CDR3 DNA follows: TGTGCCAGCAGCTCGGGACTAGCGGGGGGCCTCCGAAGAGATACGCAGTATTTT. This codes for CASSSGLAGGLRRDTQYF.